This T cell receptor beta chain was profiled in a study of regulatory T cells in long-lasting Graves disease. Construction of the TCR beta libraries employed iRepertoire HTBI primers in conjunction with Arm-PCR of CDR3 regions. TCRdb ran MiXCR on the multiplex PCR reads and lists one entry per CDR3 protein. Among some 250,000 distinct CDR3 sequences listed, approximately 20% were seen once. This sample's time point: newly diagnosed GD, antithyroid drugs for less than 3 months. PBMC-derived RNA was used for the TCR library. The sample holds many counts of this clonotype. These data also featured in a second study, about T cells in Graves' hyperthyroidism and ophthalmopathy.

The TCR comes from a woman aged 25 to 39 with Graves disease. Sample: peripheral blood mononuclear cells (PBMCs), taken at new diagnosis, from a patient treated with antithyroid drugs.

The CDR3 coding sequence is TGTGCCAGCAGGGCACAGATATCTAACTATGGCTACACCTTC. Translated: CASRAQISNYGYTF. This chain uses TRBV2 with TRBJ1-2, with no clear D. CDR1 is SNHLY, CDR2 FYNNEI, per germline. With 6 bases removed from V and 0 bases from J, the gap between germline ends came to 11 bases. CDR3 size: 14 residues.